This TCR beta chain originates from a study of T cell responses to AZD1222 COVID-19 vaccine. Study conclusions and caveats: White British people made up most donors, females outnumbered males, and clonal diversity was possibly underestimated. Spike-specific TCRs gained breadth and depth after people received two AZD1222 doses.

The protocol was immunoSEQ multiplex PCR, while the TCRdb copy is restricted to in-frame clones and leaves out a portion. The table has around 87,000 clones, 75% to 90% seen once; the top ten hold more than 2%. Researchers grouped second doses given at about 4 or about 12 weeks into one pool. Of note for this clone: Its antigen is not known.

The CDR3 has 13 residues. V shed 5 bases and J shed 4 bases, with 11 bases lying between them. Per germline, CDR1 SGHNT and CDR2 YENEEA. The V call is TRBV11-3, the J call TRBJ1-2, with D unclear. The sequence came from an adult who received the AZD1222 COVID-19 vaccine. This material consisted of peripheral blood, taken 28 days after the second AZD1222 dose. DNA for the CDR3: TGTGCCAGCAGCATGAGTGAGGGCTATGGCTACACCTTC. Its protein is CASSMSEGYGYTF. The variable domain in full, completed from reference TRBV11-3 and TRBJ1-2, reads EAGVVQSPRYKIIEKKQPVAFWCNPISGHNTLYWYLQNLGQGPELLIRYENEEAVDDSQLPKDRFSAERLKGVDSTLKIQPAELGDSAVYLCASSMSEGYGYTFGSGTRLTVV.